This T cell receptor (beta chain) was sequenced in a study of T-cell memory formation after mild COVID-19. Study-wide results and caveats: Clones that contracted from day 15 to 85 had balanced CD4/CD8; later expanders were CD4+ biased.

Notes on this clonotype: Its antigen is as yet unknown.

TCRdb reanalysed the 5' RACE reads using MiXCR and keeps one entry per CDR3 protein. The data hold about 320,000 distinct CDR3 sequences, with roughly an eighth observed a single time. The trim removed 4 bases at V and 4 bases at J, leaving 8 bases unmatched. Germline loops: CDR1 SGHTA, CDR2 FQGTGA. The CDR3 is made up of 16 amino acids. The V gene is TRBV7-3, the J gene TRBJ2-3; 10 nucleotides align to TRBD1. The sequence was collected from a man aged 18 to 29 who had mild COVID-19 (a few samples of this study predate the infection). Cell type and time point are not known. Sequenced: PBMCs or a T cell subset sorted from them (not recorded which). The CDR3 region is CASSSQGTGDPDTQYF. Here the CDR3 DNA reads TGTGCCAGCAGCTCCCAAGGGACAGGGGACCCAGATACGCAGTATTTT.